Presented here are 13 T cell receptor beta chains from one specimen sequenced in a study of control samples from healthy donors and cancer patients. The protocol was immunoSEQ multiplex PCR, while the TCRdb copy is restricted to in-frame clones and leaves out a portion. The sample totals roughly 200,000 clones; its top ten clones hold 2% to 2.5%. Sample: blood. These receptors were collected from a woman in her thirties in good health.

The chain combines TRBV7-9 with TRBJ2-7; no clear D. V lost 1 base, J lost 2 bases, and 9 bases lay in between. This CDR3 has 14 residues. Germline CDR1 and CDR2: SEHNR and FQNEAQ (reference sequence). CDR3 protein: CASSLEISPYEQYF. CDR3 in DNA: TGTGCCAGCAGCTTAGAAATTTCCCCCTACGAGCAGTACTTC.

The V call is TRBV6-5, the J call TRBJ1-2; possible D gene TRBD1, 6 bases. Trimming removed 6 bases at V and 4 bases at J, with 12 bases between. The CDR3 runs 13 residues. Germline-derived CDR1 and CDR2 are MNHEY and SVGAGI. CDR3 protein: CASSPGQSYGYTF. In DNA form, the CDR3 reads TGTGCCAGCAGCCCAGGACAGTCCTATGGCTACACCTTC.

V and J are TRBV7-9 and TRBJ1-2; D possibly corresponds to TRBD1 (6 bases). The germline CDR1 and CDR2 sequences are SEHNR and FQNEAQ (reference sequence). V lost 8 bases to trimming and J lost 3 bases, with 22 bases between them. This CDR3 spans 16 amino acids. In nucleotides, the CDR3 is TGTGCCAGCGGGCATCAAGACGGGGGGCTCTACTATGGCTACACCTTC. Translated, it gives CASGHQDGGLYYGYTF.

With respect to this clone: Other DNA sequences in this specimen translate into the identical CDR3. V is TRBV11-2 and J is TRBJ2-2, with TRBD1 as a possible D gene (5 bases). Germline loops: CDR1 SGHAT, CDR2 FQNNGV. With 3 bases removed from V and 5 bases from J, the gap between germline ends came to 7 bases. This CDR3 has 13 residues. The CDR3 coding sequence is TGTGCCAGCAGCTTGGCAGGGACCGGGGAGCTGTTTTTT. Translation gives CASSLAGTGELFF. Full variable domain (rest looked up from reference TRBV11-2 and TRBJ2-2): EAGVAQSPRYKIIEKRQSVAFWCNPISGHATLYWYQQILGQGPKLLIQFQNNGVVDDSQLPKDRFSAERLKGVDSTLKIQPAKLEDSAVYLCASSLAGTGELFFGEGSRLTVL.

V gene TRBV19 combines with J gene TRBJ1-1; possibly TRBD1 for D (6 bases). The V end lost 6 bases, the J end lost 1 base, and 12 bases lay between the germline ends. CDR1 LNHDA and CDR2 SQIVND come from the germline V gene (reference sequence). The length of the CDR3 is 14 residues. The CDR3 spells CASSDPRGNTEAFF. In nucleotides, the CDR3 is TGTGCCAGTAGCGACCCCAGGGGGAACACTGAAGCTTTCTTT. The whole variable domain, remainder taken from reference TRBV19 and TRBJ1-1, is DGGITQSPKYLFRKEGQNVTLSCEQNLNHDAMYWYRQDPGQGLRLIYYSQIVNDFQKGDIAEGYSVSREKKESFPLTVTSAQKNPTAFYLCASSDPRGNTEAFFGQGTRLTVV.

The rearrangement joins TRBV5-1 to TRBJ1-3, with TRBD1 identical over 7 bases. The J segment lost 2 bases and the V segment lost 4 bases, leaving 6 bases of the junction unmatched. The CDR3 covers 15 residues. Germline CDR1 reads SGHRS; CDR2 reads YFSETQ. The CDR3 protein is CASSATGYTGNTIYF. CDR3 coding DNA: TGCGCCAGCAGCGCGACAGGGTATACTGGAAACACCATATATTTT.

The V and J genes are TRBV12-1 and TRBJ1-1. TRBV12-1 is given as a pseudogene. The CDR3 has 14 amino acids. CDR3 in DNA: TGTGCCAGCAGCTTTGAAGGGATCTCCCCTGAAGCTTTCTTT. Translated, it gives CASSFEGISPEAFF.

V gene TRBV4-1 combines with J gene TRBJ2-5; 11 positions match TRBD2. Germline CDR1 MGHRA, CDR2 YSYEKL. The CDR3 length is 16 residues. Unmatched junction bases numbered 5, after V lost 3 bases and J lost 2 bases. The CDR3 here is CASSHVVAGGQETQYF. CDR3 in DNA: TGCGCCAGCAGCCATGTAGTAGCGGGGGGGCAAGAGACCCAGTACTTC.

This chain connects TRBV6-5 to TRBJ1-6, with 8 bases lining up with TRBD1. The germline V gene encodes CDR1 MNHEY and CDR2 SVGAGI. There are 15 residues in the CDR3. Trimming removed 9 bases from V and 9 bases from J; junction bases left unmatched: 13. The CDR3 sequence: CASRIDRGSISPLHF. Written as DNA, the CDR3 is TGTGCCAGTAGAATCGACAGGGGCTCCATTTCACCCCTCCACTTT.

The gene calls are TRBV5-1 and TRBJ1-2, with D tentatively TRBD1 (6 bases). Germline lookup yields CDR1 SGHRS and CDR2 YFSETQ. Trimming removed 1 base from V and 3 bases from J, with 7 bases in between. This CDR3 region has 13 residues. CDR3 amino acids: CASSLSGDYGYTF. The CDR3, as DNA: TGCGCCAGCAGCTTGTCAGGGGACTATGGCTACACCTTC.

This chain joins TRBV6-5 and TRBJ1-2; the D gene is possibly TRBD1 (6 bases). Germline CDR1 and CDR2: MNHEY and SVGAGI. This CDR3 spans 16 amino acids. The V gene lost 0 bases and the J gene lost 4 bases, with 15 bases spanning the gap. The chain's CDR3 is CASSYSPSGGGYGYTF. CDR3 in DNA: TGTGCCAGCAGTTACTCCCCGTCGGGGGGCGGCTATGGCTACACCTTC.

The CDR3 is CASSLASLKGAGNTEAFF. DNA of the CDR3: TGTGCCAGCAGCTTAGCCTCCCTTAAGGGGGCAGGGAACACTGAAGCTTTCTTT. J is TRBJ1-1 and V is TRBV7-9; 7 bases align to TRBD1. The CDR3 is 18 residues long. The trim removed 0 bases at V and 1 base at J, leaving 11 bases unmatched. Germline V CDR1 and CDR2: SEHNR, FQNEAQ (reference sequence).

This sequence joins TRBV4-3 and TRBJ1-1, with no clear D. Deletions cut 1 base from V and 4 bases from J, with 13 bases between. Per the germline V gene, CDR1 is LGHNA and CDR2 is YSLEER. This CDR3 region has 15 residues. This CDR3 is CASSQAWEGGTEAFF. The CDR3 region has the DNA TGCGCCAGCAGCCAAGCGTGGGAGGGTGGCACTGAAGCTTTCTTT.